The 21 T cell receptor beta chains reported below all come from one sample, sequenced in a study of blood T cell repertoires in COVID-19. Some clones are missing from TCRdb's copy, which holds only in-frame ones; the method was immunoSEQ multiplex PCR. The table has approximately 210,000 clones, about 91% seen once. The sample was peripheral blood. Receptors were obtained from a man aged 25 to 40 with acute or convalescent COVID-19.

The chain is built from TRBV28 and TRBJ1-1, with 8 bases matching TRBD1. V lost 6 bases and J lost 5; bases outside the gene matches: 8. The CDR3 is 14 amino acids. Germline CDR1 and CDR2: MDHEN and SYDVKM. CDR3 nucleotides: TGTGCCAGCAGCCCAGGGGGCTCTGGGACTGAAGCTTTCTTT. Its protein product is CASSPGGSGTEAFF.

V gene TRBV3-1 (or the pseudogene TRBV3-2) combines with J gene TRBJ1-2, with no clear D. The CDR3 runs to 12 residues. CDR1 and CDR2 (germline): LGHDT, YNNKEL (reference sequence). V gave up 5 bases and J gave up 0 bases, with 4 bases separating them. The CDR3 loop is CASSVSNYGYTF. The CDR3 coding sequence is TGTGCCAGCAGCGTATCTAACTATGGCTACACCTTC.

V gene TRBV28 combines with J gene TRBJ2-5; tentatively, D is TRBD2 (6 bases). The CDR3 has 16 residues. Trimming pared 5 bases from V and 4 bases from J, leaving 20 bases between. In germline, CDR1 is MDHEN, CDR2 SYDVKM. The CDR3 loop is CASSPRLGGWGETQYF. The CDR3 region has the DNA TGTGCCAGCAGTCCCCGACTGGGAGGATGGGGAGAGACCCAGTACTTC.

This chain joins TRBV12-2 and TRBJ1-5. TRBV12-2 is deemed a pseudogene. The CDR3 runs 13 residues. The CDR3 is CASRLVTHQPQHF. In DNA form, the CDR3 reads TGTGCAAGTCGCTTAGTGACTCATCAGCCCCAGCATTTT.

J is TRBJ2-6 and V is TRBV3-1 (or the pseudogene TRBV3-2); maybe TRBD1 (5 bases). The ends were cut back, 4 bases at V and 4 bases at J, with 14 bases in the middle. CDR1 is LGHDT, CDR2 YNNKEL, per germline (reference sequence). This CDR3 spans 16 amino acids. The CDR3 sequence: CASSPTRASGANVLTF. The CDR3 DNA is TGTGCCAGCAGCCCCACCAGGGCGTCCGGGGCCAACGTCCTGACTTTC.

V gene TRBV27 combines with J gene TRBJ1-4, with 7 bases identical to TRBD1. Germline values: CDR1 MNHEY, CDR2 SMNVEV (reference sequence). This CDR3 comprises 15 residues. V shed 0 bases, J shed 8 bases, and the junction held 6 bases outside the gene matches. The CDR3 reads CASSLSGQAGEKLFF. DNA for the CDR3: TGTGCCAGCAGTTTATCCGGACAGGCTGGCGAAAAACTGTTTTTT.

The genes are TRBV5-1 and TRBJ2-3, with 8 bases identical to TRBD1. This CDR3 has 15 residues. Germline CDR1 is SGHRS and CDR2 is YFSETQ. The J segment lost 1 base and the V segment lost 4 bases, leaving 5 bases of the junction unmatched. The CDR3 DNA follows: TGCGCCAGCAGCGGAAGGGGACAGGGCACAGATACGCAGTATTTT. Its protein is CASSGRGQGTDTQYF.

The chain combines TRBV11-2 with TRBJ2-1, with 7 bases identical to TRBD1. Germline loops: CDR1 SGHAT, CDR2 FQNNGV. V lost 2 bases, J lost 6 bases, and 1 base stayed unmatched. The CDR3 has 13 residues. In DNA, the CDR3 is TGTGCCAGCAGCTTACAGGGGGTCAATGAGCAGTTCTTC. Translating gives CASSLQGVNEQFF.

The genes are TRBV2 and TRBJ2-7; D is uncertain. Trimming left V 6 bases short and J 2 bases short, with 14 bases between. The CDR3 loop spans 14 amino acids. Germline values: CDR1 SNHLY, CDR2 FYNNEI. CDR3 protein: CASSLQSTTYEQYF. CDR3 nucleotides: TGTGCCAGCAGCCTACAGAGTACCACCTACGAGCAGTACTTC.

V and J are TRBV6-1 and TRBJ2-7, with a tentative D call TRBD2 (7 bases). The CDR3 has 15 residues. The ends were cut back, 1 base at V and 4 bases at J, with 14 bases in the middle. CDR1 and CDR2 (germline): MNHNS, SASEGT. The CDR3 DNA reads as TGTGCCAGCAGTGAAGTAGGCGGGGGCCCATACGAGCAGTACTTC. Protein sequence: CASSEVGGGPYEQYF.

This chain's CDR3 is CASSLGLAGALETQYF. The CDR3 coding sequence is TGCGCCAGCAGCCTTGGACTAGCGGGGGCCCTGGAGACCCAGTACTTC. V is TRBV5-1 and J is TRBJ2-5, with TRBD2 matching over 13 bases. Germline CDR1 SGHRS, CDR2 YFSETQ. Unmatched junction bases numbered 8, after V lost 4 bases and J lost 5 bases. CDR3 length equals 16 residues.

This rearrangement joins TRBV7-6 to TRBJ2-3, with D perhaps TRBD2 (6 bases). The germline V gene has CDR1 SGHVS and CDR2 FNYEAQ. Between the trimmed V and J ends, which lost 5 bases and 4 bases, there was a span of 13 bases. The CDR3 extends over 14 amino acids. The chain's CDR3 is CASSPTSPPDTQYF. The CDR3 DNA sequence: TGTGCCAGCAGCCCAACTAGCCCCCCAGATACGCAGTATTTT.

The gene calls are TRBV30 and TRBJ2-1; 8 nucleotides match TRBD2. With 1 base clipped from V and 5 bases from J, the junction kept 10 bases outside the gene matches. The CDR3 is made up of 16 amino acids. Germline CDR1 GTSNPN, CDR2 SVGIG (reference sequence). CDR3 sequence reads: CAWSAITGGKDNEQFF. The CDR3, as DNA: TGTGCCTGGAGTGCCATCACGGGGGGGAAGGACAATGAGCAGTTCTTC.

This clone was found once. The genes are TRBV5-1 and TRBJ2-7, with TRBD2 matching over 12 bases. Trimming cost V 3 bases and J 0 bases; bases outside gene matches: 10. The CDR3 length is 18 residues. Germline loops: CDR1 SGHRS, CDR2 YFSETQ. Here the CDR3 reads CASSYYPGLAGLSYEQYF. The DNA for the CDR3 is TGCGCCAGCAGCTATTACCCGGGACTAGCGGGTCTCTCCTACGAGCAGTACTTC.

The V call is TRBV7-8, the J call TRBJ2-2, with 11 bases identical to TRBD2. The length of the CDR3 is 17 residues. Unmatched junction bases numbered 11, after V lost 5 bases and J lost 6 bases. CDR1 is SGHVS, CDR2 FQNEAQ, per germline. The CDR3 nucleotides read TGTGCCAGCAGCCCTAATCTAGCGGGAGGCCAGGCCGGGGAGCTGTTTTTT. Protein sequence: CASSPNLAGGQAGELFF.

The CDR3 nucleotides read TGCGCCAGCAGCCAAGAAGGCGGGAGGGGGACAGATACGCAGTATTTT. This codes for CASSQEGGRGTDTQYF. This chain joins TRBV4-1 and TRBJ2-3; 9 nucleotides match TRBD2. This CDR3 comprises 16 residues. Trimming cost V 0 bases and J 3 bases; bases outside gene matches: 4. Germline CDR1 MGHRA, CDR2 YSYEKL.

This clone was seen just once. The genes are TRBV4-1 and TRBJ2-1; maybe TRBD2 (7 bases). The germline V gene encodes CDR1 MGHRA and CDR2 YSYEKL. V was trimmed by 3 bases and J by 7 bases, leaving 19 bases between them. This CDR3 contains 16 residues. The CDR3 spells CASSHWGGAVRNEQFF. In DNA, the CDR3 is TGCGCCAGCAGCCATTGGGGGGGGGCTGTTAGGAATGAGCAGTTCTTC.

The chain has TRBV7-9 and TRBJ2-6; TRBD1 is a possible D gene (6 bases). The CDR3 is made up of 15 amino acids. The germline V and J ends were trimmed by 5 bases and 2 bases, with 10 bases remaining between them. Germline V gene data show CDR1 as SEHNR and CDR2 as FQNEAQ (reference sequence). The CDR3 is CASSLRGTGANVLTF. The CDR3 DNA reads TGTGCCAGCAGCCTCAGGGGAACTGGGGCCAACGTCCTGACTTTC.

V usage is TRBV5-1 and J usage is TRBJ2-7; 10 positions match TRBD1. CDR3 size: 13 residues. The V gene's germline CDR1 is SGHRS and CDR2 YFSETQ. The J segment lost 11 bases and the V segment lost 4 bases, leaving 9 bases of the junction unmatched. The CDR3 reads CASSGTGVPGKYF. The CDR3 bases are TGCGCCAGCAGCGGGACAGGGGTTCCCGGCAAGTACTTC.

The chain joins TRBV28 to TRBJ2-3, with TRBD2 identical over 11 bases. The length of the CDR3 is 16 residues. Germline values: CDR1 MDHEN, CDR2 SYDVKM. Losses at the gene ends were 3 bases for V and 2 bases for J; bases not matched to a gene: 4. CDR3 nucleotides: TGTGCCAGCAGTTTGTGGACTAGCGGGCCCACAGATACGCAGTATTTT. It specifies CASSLWTSGPTDTQYF.

This clone was observed a few times. V usage is TRBV28 and J usage is TRBJ1-2; no clear D. Germline V gives CDR1 MDHEN, CDR2 SYDVKM. The CDR3 has 15 residues. Trimming removed 2 bases from V and 7 bases from J, with 17 bases in between. CDR3 nucleotides: TGTGCCAGCAGTTTAAACAGCGCGGGCTTAGGTGGCTACACCTTC. Its translation: CASSLNSAGLGGYTF.